The present T cell receptor beta chain was sequenced within a study of cytomegalovirus exposure and HLA in healthy donors (dated by TCRdb to about 2017). Study-level background: An earlier analysis of 587 of the donors reported around 280 Gb of sequence data and 95 million to 130 million unique TCR beta sequences obtained from about 200 million T cells. The number of donors typed differed by locus, with roughly 629-640 for A, B, C, DRB1 and DQB1, around 520 for DQA1, approximately 580 for DPA1, and approximately 470 for DPB1. Several DR-DQ haplotypes were handled as single units for association and clustering because linkage in the cohort was strong. Rather than drawing on any new phenotypic data, the later analysis identified candidate immune exposures from TCR beta sequences and the way those sequences occurred across donors. High-throughput TCR immunosequencing, statistical association of individual TCRs with disease status, and machine learning were combined to predict cytomegalovirus infection status. Besides the first cohort of about 730 subjects, a separate validation cohort made up of some 110 different subjects was used. A later genetic analysis used genome-wide SNP genotypes for about 60% of the 666 donors, treating that subset as a discovery cohort. To decide whether each TCR beta V gene segment behaved as functional or pseudogenic, an earlier analysis of some 580 of the donors relied on high-throughput TCR beta sequencing. Among the roughly 400 genotyped donors, 75% to 90% belonged to the genetic ancestry cluster associated with self-reported Caucasian donors. The aim of the study was to test whether cataloging public T cell receptors could identify signatures of past pathogen exposure. The T cell repertoires of 670 or so subjects were profiled by immunosequencing and related to cytomegalovirus serostatus. Class I and class II HLA loci were covered by the typing at four-digit resolution. A later analysis re-analyzed previously published TCR beta repertoires from hundreds of donors and added high-resolution HLA genotyping to study TCR occurrence patterns. An early release that covered some 640 HLA-typed donors contained approximately 320 gigabases of sequencing data and around 85 million unique TCR sequences. Donor age, sex, ethnicity and CMV serostatus were compiled alongside the repertoire data. Among several hundred genotyped donors of the cohort, an average of around 220,000 unique TCR beta nucleotide sequences was sequenced per donor, of which about 18% were non-productive. All discovery cohort repertoires had been generated on a single sequencing platform.

V and J are truncated by 0 bases and 4 bases respectively, leaving an intervening sequence of 12 bases. CDR1 and CDR2 were assigned from the germline V gene (reference sequence) as SEHNR and FQNEAQ. The CDR3 spans 16 residues, from the cysteine through the phenylalanine. The retained sequence is limited to the CDR3, 48 bases, with the frame set at the first base. The investigation overall reported the following: Three of the identified cytomegalovirus-associated TCR beta chains were confirmed in vitro to be specific for cytomegalovirus antigens. Some IMGT-functional V segments, including TRBV6-2 and TRBV6-3, could not be distinguished by the 87-base-pair reads and were therefore excluded. Correlated functional status among segregating V segments might be attributable to linkage disequilibrium, but an unknown experimental factor could not be ruled out. A cluster of highly shared sequence variants was judged likely to be a technical artifact of the sequencing pipeline. Because counts were too low, about 17 rarely observed V segments, including chromosome 9 orphons, were excluded from the earlier analysis of some 540 of the donors. A further reported finding was that TCR beta sequences accurately predicted the HLA-A and HLA-B alleles for most subjects in the first cohort. Only TCR beta chains were sequenced in this cohort, and the absence of alpha or paired-chain data limited detectable features. HLA typing was unavailable for some donors at each locus, so association tests used only the typed subset. Across donors, most TCR sequences were observed very rarely, whereas some public TCRs were present in many individuals. According to a later genetic analysis, donors in an Asian-associated ancestry cluster had fewer N-insertions in productive TCRs than the approximately 610-donor mean. In a later analysis, HLA-associated TCR beta chains were found to be more clonally expanded and to have lower generation probabilities than equally common non-associated chains. In a later analysis, the rate of TCR association differed among HLA loci, with DRB1 alleles having the most associated TCRs and HLA-C alleles having the fewest. It was suggested by the authors that the approach could potentially be generalized to other disease states and immunological phenotypes. An association between a missense DCLRE1C variant and V-gene and J-gene trimming of TCR beta chains was found in a later genetic analysis and replicated in an independent cohort. In a later analysis, more than 15,000 TCR beta sequences were associated with specific HLA alleles at a false discovery rate of 0.05. Assigning TCR associations to individual alleles was difficult when HLA alleles, especially DR and DQ, strongly co-occurred. Most CMV-associated TCR beta chains appeared to be HLA-restricted in a later analysis, and the HLA associations seemed to be driven largely by CMV exposure. Cytomegalovirus status was reported to be diagnosed by the classifier with high specificity and sensitivity in both the original and validation cohorts. The only immune exposure information available for the cohort was CMV serostatus. Several of the top co-occurrence clusters appeared to be linked to parvovirus B19, influenza, CMV and Epstein-Barr virus, according to a later analysis. The study listed approximately 160 TCR beta chains as associated with cytomegalovirus. Roughly uniform sequencing depth across donors was assumed in presence/absence analyses, although this assumption may not hold. In an earlier analysis of under 600 of the donors, most TCR beta V segments were observed in productive rearrangements about 87% or about 30% of the time, broadly matching IMGT annotations.

Concerning this clone: Its antigen is unknown. Base qualities were left out, and no much larger clone turns up one base away.

Libraries came from the immunoSEQ multiplex PCR assay. For the multiplex PCR, a mixture combining 60 forward primers for TCR Vbeta segments and 13 reverse primers for TCR Jbeta segments was used. The CDR3 region of rearranged TCR beta genes was amplified from genomic DNA with a multiplex PCR assay. Amplified TCR beta libraries were sequenced as 87-base-pair reads on the Illumina HiSeq System. The study's own analysis went as follows. In a later analysis, some 80 million unique TCR beta chains were counted across the roughly 610 repertoires, and roughly 9.9 million of these chains were shared by at least two donors. Raw reads were error-corrected and collapsed into unique sequences with a nearest-neighbor algorithm that merged closely related sequences to remove PCR and sequencing errors. To assign V, D and J gene segments, CDR3 sequences were aligned to IMGT reference sequences. For a sequence to be retained, a match of at least six nucleotides to both a V gene segment and a J gene segment was required. A rearrangement was called productive if the CDR3 had no stop codons and remained in frame with V and J, and every other rearrangement was called non-productive. Following IMGT convention, CDR3 was defined as the stretch from the second conserved V-encoded cysteine up to the conserved J-encoded phenylalanine. Sequences without an unambiguous match to a single V gene segment were excluded from the earlier analysis of 450 to 750 of the donors. In an earlier analysis of approximately 550 of the donors, V segments were called functional above 56.7% productive rearrangements and were called segregating when the between-donor standard deviation exceeded 5%. A statistical classification framework was built to diagnose cytomegalovirus status from the catalog of TCR beta chain sequences. In a later analysis, V and J genes were assigned by comparing TCR nucleotide sequences against IMGT/GENE-DB human TR gene sequences. A later analysis assigned CDR3 sequences and most-parsimonious VDJ recombination scenarios with the TCRdist pipeline. In a later analysis, each TCR beta chain was defined by its CDR3 amino acid sequence together with its V-gene family, and reads lacking a unique V-gene family were excluded. A later analysis removed roughly 590 highly shared, low-generation-probability nucleotide sequences to deal with suspected cross-contamination and a sequencing artifact. For each public chain, a later analysis derived a clonal expansion index from normalized ranks of inferred template counts within each repertoire. Generation probabilities in a later analysis came from a VDJ recombination model fitted to out-of-frame rearrangements, and those results were checked against IGoR. In a later analysis, TCR-TCR, TCR-HLA and TCR-CMV co-occurrence was scored with hypergeometric tests, and a repertoire-size bias correction was applied to TCR pairs. To estimate false discovery rates, a later analysis permuted the HLA or CMV assignments 20 times. A later analysis grouped co-occurring TCRs with DBSCAN, adding TCRdist sequence similarity when clustering within HLA-allele-positive subsets. For co-occurrence clustering, repertoires with fewer than 30,000 or more than 120,000 public chains were excluded, along with roughly 5 repertoires with anomalous nucleotide sharing. In TCRdb, the immuneACCESS table is reduced to in-frame sequences with V and J assigned. These tables do not hold every clone; where another copy was compared, an unresolved V gene accounts for under half, and the others remain unexplained. That table furnishes V, J and clone size, whereas the DNA furnished D and trimming. For this sample the table gives tens of thousands of clones, of which 75% to 85% were detected only once. Clones ranked in the top ten supply roughly 6% of the sample.

In total, over 600 healthy bone marrow donors made up the cohort. At the time of sampling, every cohort member was nominally healthy, though immune exposures that went unrecorded were likely present. The donor tested CMV seronegative, placing the donor among the roughly 350 seronegative members of the cohort. A peripheral blood sample was provided by each donor, and peripheral blood mononuclear cells were used for TCR beta sequencing. The Qiagen DNeasy Blood Extraction Kit was used to extract genomic DNA from the blood cell samples. The sequence was obtained from a male donor in good health and CMV-seronegative. The V gene is TRBV7-9 and the J gene is TRBJ1-4, with the D gene not confidently named. The sequencing input was PBMCs. The nucleotide sequence reads as follows: TGTGCCAGCAGCTTAGCGGTCTGGGGAGTTAATGAAAAACTGTTTTTT. Its translation is CASSLAVWGVNEKLFF.